This T cell receptor beta chain was found in a study of blood T cell repertoires in COVID-19. Produced via immunoSEQ multiplex PCR; TCRdb's table is partial and in-frame only. The sample holds 100,000 or so clones, 90% to 95% seen once. Trimming removed 2 bases at V and 2 bases at J, with 10 bases between. Germline loops: CDR1 LNHDA, CDR2 SQIVND (reference sequence). The CDR3 loop spans 15 amino acids. The sample consisted of peripheral blood. The V and J genes are TRBV19 and TRBJ1-5; no definite D call. The receptor was isolated from a human donor with active COVID-19. The donor label of this sample is uncertain. The CDR3 sequence is CASSIREGGNQPQHF. CDR3 sequence (DNA): TGTGCCAGTAGTATAAGGGAGGGAGGCAATCAGCCCCAGCATTTT.